These 15 T cell receptor beta chains share one sample of origin, sequenced in a study of T cell changes during pregnancy in multiple sclerosis. The data were produced by immunoSEQ multiplex PCR, yet TCRdb's version contains in-frame clones alone and is incomplete. The repertoire includes approximately 44,000 clones, around 90% of them detected once, and 0.7% sits in the top ten. The sequences come from CD4+ T cells from peripheral blood mononuclear cells, collected before pregnancy. The source is a female donor with multiple sclerosis, enrolled in a pregnancy study.

The chain combines TRBV19 with TRBJ2-3; D remains unclear. The CDR3 is 14 amino acids. The V gene lost 3 bases and the J gene lost 3 bases, with 10 bases spanning the gap. Germline V gene data show CDR1 as LNHDA and CDR2 as SQIVND (reference sequence). DNA of the CDR3: TGTGCCAGTAGTATTTTCGGTAGAACAGATACGCAGTATTTT. Amino acid sequence: CASSIFGRTDTQYF.

This chain connects TRBV27 to TRBJ2-7; D ambiguous. CDR3 length: 14 amino acids. Trimming pared 6 bases from V and 1 base from J, leaving 13 bases between. Germline assignment: CDR1 MNHEY and CDR2 SMNVEV (reference sequence). The CDR3 DNA sequence: TGTGCCAGCAGCCTAAACGGTGTTTCCTACGAGCAGTACTTC. Amino acids: CASSLNGVSYEQYF.

The rearrangement links TRBV28 to TRBJ1-5, with D uncertain. V lost 7 bases to trimming and J lost 7 bases, with 20 bases between them. The length of the CDR3 is 15 residues. Germline-derived CDR1 and CDR2 are MDHEN and SYDVKM. This chain's CDR3 is CASTRDAVGKQPQHF. CDR3 DNA sequence: TGTGCCAGCACTCGCGACGCTGTCGGGAAGCAGCCCCAGCATTTT.

In its sample, this clone was seen once. This chain joins TRBV6-6 and TRBJ1-3; 7 bases are a match to TRBD1. The CDR3 runs 15 residues. Losses at the gene ends were 4 bases for V and 0 bases for J; bases not matched to a gene: 3. CDR1 and CDR2 from the germline V gene are MNHNY and SVGAGI (reference sequence). The CDR3: CASSLGQLSGNTIYF. The CDR3, as DNA: TGTGCCAGCAGTTTGGGACAGCTCTCTGGAAACACCATATATTTT.

The chain combines TRBV27 with TRBJ2-1; D is possibly TRBD2 (6 bases). The germline V gene encodes CDR1 MNHEY and CDR2 SMNVEV (reference sequence). CDR3 length: 14 amino acids. V was shortened by 4 bases and J by 4 bases, with 11 bases between the two germline ends. CDR3 coding DNA: TGTGCCAGCAGTTGGGGCGGGGCTTACAATGAGCAGTTCTTC. Amino acids: CASSWGGAYNEQFF.

V gene TRBV15 combines with J gene TRBJ2-1; TRBD2 matches at 10 bases. The CDR3 extends over 16 amino acids. Trimming removed 5 bases from V and 7 bases from J; junction bases left unmatched: 11. Germline CDR1 is LNHNV and CDR2 is YYDKDF (reference sequence). In DNA form, the CDR3 reads TGTGCCACCAGCTTACGTCTAGCGGGAGAGCGGAATGAGCAGTTCTTC. Translated: CATSLRLAGERNEQFF.

Only a few counts were recorded for this clone. The V gene is TRBV4-3, the J gene TRBJ1-5; 8 bases line up with TRBD1. V was pared by 1 base and J by 9 bases, with 8 bases of the junction left unmatched. The CDR3 covers 15 residues. Germline V gene sequence: CDR1 LGHNA, CDR2 YSLEER. The CDR3 here is CASSQGWTGYRPQHF. The DNA for the CDR3 is TGCGCCAGCAGCCAAGGGTGGACAGGGTATAGGCCCCAGCATTTT.

Only a few counts were recorded for this clone. This sequence joins TRBV5-1 and TRBJ1-6; weak D call: TRBD1 (6 bases). The CDR3 loop spans 16 amino acids. V lost 0 bases, J lost 7 bases, and 14 bases lay in between. Germline values: CDR1 SGHRS, CDR2 YFSETQ. In DNA form, the CDR3 reads TGCGCCAGCAGCTTGGCTACAGGGTCGGGGAATTCACCCCTCCACTTT. Translation: CASSLATGSGNSPLHF.

V gene TRBV15 combines with J gene TRBJ1-5, with TRBD1 identical over 11 bases. The CDR3 is 15 residues long. Germline V gene data show CDR1 as LNHNV and CDR2 as YYDKDF (reference sequence). With 2 bases clipped from V and 6 bases from J, the junction kept 3 bases outside the gene matches. The CDR3 DNA reads as TGTGCCACCAGCAGAACCGGGACAGGGGGTCAGCCCCAGCATTTT. Protein sequence: CATSRTGTGGQPQHF.

This chain joins TRBV7-2 and TRBJ2-5; TRBD1 agrees at 8 bases. After removal of 5 bases from V and 5 bases from J, the junction contained 10 bases not matched to a gene. This CDR3 contains 15 residues. In germline, CDR1 is SGHTA, CDR2 FQGNSA. CDR3 DNA sequence: TGTGCCAGCAGCCCAGACGACAGGGGATGGGAGACCCAGTACTTC. Protein product: CASSPDDRGWETQYF.

Written as DNA, the CDR3 is TGTGCCAGCAGTGCTGGGGGGGCAAACACTGAAGCTTTCTTT. Translation: CASSAGGANTEAFF. This chain connects TRBV6-1 to TRBJ1-1; tentatively, D is TRBD1 (6 bases). CDR1 is MNHNS and CDR2 is SASEGT in the germline V gene. This CDR3 has 14 amino acids. With 4 bases removed from V and 2 bases from J, the gap between germline ends came to 11 bases.

V gene TRBV11-2 combines with J gene TRBJ2-3; tentative D call: TRBD2 (5 bases). This CDR3 spans 14 amino acids. The V end was cut by 5 bases, the J end by 4 bases, with 13 bases between. Per the germline V gene, CDR1 is SGHAT and CDR2 is FQNNGV. The CDR3 DNA sequence: TGTGCCAGCAGCCCTATCCGCGGGCCAGATACGCAGTATTTT. Residues: CASSPIRGPDTQYF.

For the CDR3, the DNA is TGCGCCAGCAGTCATGATGTAGCGGGGGGGTACACAGATACGCAGTATTTT. This sequence encodes CASSHDVAGGYTDTQYF. V usage is TRBV4-3 and J usage is TRBJ2-3; 11 nucleotides align to TRBD2. CDR3 size: 17 residues. Germline-derived CDR1 and CDR2 are LGHNA and YSLEER. V was pared by 6 bases and J by 2 bases, with 10 bases of the junction left unmatched.

The rearrangement links TRBV7-6 to TRBJ2-1; perhaps TRBD1 as D (5 bases). The ends were cut back, 1 base at V and 3 bases at J, with 16 bases in the middle. Germline V gene lookup returns CDR1 SGHVS and CDR2 FNYEAQ. The CDR3 loop spans 17 amino acids. The CDR3 here is CASSLVRQTKFYNEQFF. The CDR3 DNA reads as TGTGCCAGCAGCTTAGTTAGACAGACAAAATTCTACAATGAGCAGTTCTTC.

The gene calls are TRBV6-1 and TRBJ1-5; D not certain. The germline V gene has CDR1 MNHNS and CDR2 SASEGT. The CDR3 runs 16 residues. The V gene lost 1 base and the J gene lost 0 bases, with 10 bases spanning the gap. The CDR3 spells CASSEGTYYSNQPQHF. The DNA for the CDR3 is TGTGCCAGCAGTGAAGGCACATACTATAGCAATCAGCCCCAGCATTTT.